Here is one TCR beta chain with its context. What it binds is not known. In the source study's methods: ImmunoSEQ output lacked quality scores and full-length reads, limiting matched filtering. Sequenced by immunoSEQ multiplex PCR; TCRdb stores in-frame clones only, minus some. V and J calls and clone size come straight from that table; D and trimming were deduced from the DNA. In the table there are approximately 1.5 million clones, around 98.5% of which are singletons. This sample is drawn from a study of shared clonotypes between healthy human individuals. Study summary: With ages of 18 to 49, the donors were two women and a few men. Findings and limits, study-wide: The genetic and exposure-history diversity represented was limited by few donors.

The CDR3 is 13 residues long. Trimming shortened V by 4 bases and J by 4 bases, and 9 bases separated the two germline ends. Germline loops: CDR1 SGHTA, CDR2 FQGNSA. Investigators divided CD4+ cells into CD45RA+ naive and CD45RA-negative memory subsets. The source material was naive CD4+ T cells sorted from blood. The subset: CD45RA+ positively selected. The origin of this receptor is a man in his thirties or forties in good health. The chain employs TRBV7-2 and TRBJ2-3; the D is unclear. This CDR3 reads CASSSSIPDTQYF. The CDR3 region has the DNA TGTGCCAGCAGCTCCTCGATACCAGATACGCAGTATTTT. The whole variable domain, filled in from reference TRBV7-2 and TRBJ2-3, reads GAGVSQSPSNKVTEKGKDVELRCDPISGHTALYWYRQSLGQGLEFLIYFQGNSAPDKSGLPSDRFSAERTGGSVSTLTIQRTQQEDSAVYLCASSSSIPDTQYFGPGTRLTVL.